The present entry profiles one TCR beta chain with its context. Its antigen is currently unknown. A much larger clone differs by one base, so this may be a read error. The CDR3 does not end in the conserved phenylalanine or tryptophan, so this is likely a read error. The time point was: persistent/refractory GD, antithyroid drugs over 5 years with positive TRAb. Generation of the TCR library employed RNA extracted from PBMCs. The data originate from a study of regulatory T cells in long-lasting Graves disease. Study information: It was over 5 years of antithyroid drugs, with positive TSH receptor antibodies, that meant persistent Graves' disease. Study-level points and caveats: Preferential use of TRBV28, TRBJ1-2 and TRBJ2-5 was seen in persistent disease. Small numbers of samples may have cut accuracy.

Germline-derived CDR1 and CDR2 are DFQATT and SNEGSKA (reference sequence). The CDR3 sequence is 15 residues long. J was trimmed by 4 bases and V by 6 bases; bases with no gene match: 15. TCR beta libraries were built with iRepertoire HTBI primers and Arm-PCR of CDR3 regions. TCRdb independently ran MiXCR on the multiplex PCR reads; one entry per CDR3 protein. Here the sample spans roughly 430,000 distinct CDR3 sequences, 21% being singletons. The chain carries TRBV20-1 and TRBJ2-7; the match to TRBD1 covers 7 bases. The origin of this receptor is a female donor with Graves disease. Here the sequenced sample was peripheral blood mononuclear cells (PBMCs), taken when the disease was refractory, from a patient treated with antithyroid drugs. This chain's CDR3 is CSAFVRGQGRYEQYS. The CDR3 DNA reads TGCAGTGCCTTTGTTAGGGGGCAGGGAAGGTACGAGCAGTACTCC.